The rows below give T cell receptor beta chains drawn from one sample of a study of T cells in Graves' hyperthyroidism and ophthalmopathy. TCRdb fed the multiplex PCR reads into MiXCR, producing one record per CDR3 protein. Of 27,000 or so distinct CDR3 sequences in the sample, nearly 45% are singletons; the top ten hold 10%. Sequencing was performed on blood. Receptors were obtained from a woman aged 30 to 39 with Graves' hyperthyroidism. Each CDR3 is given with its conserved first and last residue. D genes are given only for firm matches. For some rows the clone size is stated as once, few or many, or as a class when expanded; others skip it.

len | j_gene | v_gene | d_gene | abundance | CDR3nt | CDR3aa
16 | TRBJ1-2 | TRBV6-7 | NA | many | TGTGCCAGCAGTTATGCCCGTGCTCGGTGGGACTATGGCTACACCTTC | CASSYARARWDYGYTF
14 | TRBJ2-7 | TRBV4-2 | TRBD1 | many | TGTGCCAGCAGCCCTCGGACAGGGGGCGGCGAGCAGTACTTC | CASSPRTGGGEQYF
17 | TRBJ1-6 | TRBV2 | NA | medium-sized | TGTGCCAGCAGGAACGCCAGGGAAGGCTCCTATAATTCACCCCTCCACTTT | CASRNAREGSYNSPLHF
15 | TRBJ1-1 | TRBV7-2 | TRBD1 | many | TGTGCCAGCAGTATTAGTGCAGGGGGGTACACTGAAGCTTTCTTT | CASSISAGGYTEAFF
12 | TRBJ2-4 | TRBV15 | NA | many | TGTGCCACCGGGTTGACAGGTTCCATTCAGTACTTC | CATGLTGSIQYF
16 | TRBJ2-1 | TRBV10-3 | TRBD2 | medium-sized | TGTGCCATCAGCCCCGGACTAGCGGGTTCCTACAATGAGCAGTTCTTC | CAISPGLAGSYNEQFF
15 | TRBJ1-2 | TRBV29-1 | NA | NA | TGCAGCGTTTTTACCCCCAGCCGACAGTCCTATGGCTACACCTTC | CSVFTPSRQSYGYTF
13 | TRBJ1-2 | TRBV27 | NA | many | TGTGCCAGCAGTCCCTACAGAAACTATGGCTACACCTTC | CASSPYRNYGYTF
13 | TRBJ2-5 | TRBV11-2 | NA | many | TGTGCCAGCAGTCGAGACAGCCAAGAGACCCAGTACTTC | CASSRDSQETQYF
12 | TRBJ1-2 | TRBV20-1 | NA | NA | TGCAGTGCTAGACTCCTGGGCTATGGCTACACCTTC | CSARLLGYGYTF
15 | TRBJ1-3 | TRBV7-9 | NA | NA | TGTGCCAGCAGCTTAGTAAAGGACTCTGGAAACACCATATATTTT | CASSLVKDSGNTIYF
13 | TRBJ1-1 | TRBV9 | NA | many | TGTGCCAGCAGCGTAGCGGGGAGGACTGAAGCTTTCTTT | CASSVAGRTEAFF
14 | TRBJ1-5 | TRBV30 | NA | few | TGTGCCTGGAGTCGGGCGGGGGGCAATCAGCCCCAGCATTTT | CAWSRAGGNQPQHF
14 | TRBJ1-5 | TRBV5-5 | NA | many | TGTGCCAGCAGCGCTGTTCCTCTAGGTCAGCCCCAGCATTTT | CASSAVPLGQPQHF
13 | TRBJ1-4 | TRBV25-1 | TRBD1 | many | TGTGCCAGCAGGACAGGGGCCCGAGAAAAACTGTTTTTT | CASRTGAREKLFF
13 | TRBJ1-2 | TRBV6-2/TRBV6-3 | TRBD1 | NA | TGCGCCAGCAGTGGGACAGGGCTAGGTGGCTACACCTTC | CASSGTGLGGYTF
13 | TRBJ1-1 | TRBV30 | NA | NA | TGTGCCTGGACCTCCGTGGCGAACACTGAAGCTTTCTTT | CAWTSVANTEAFF
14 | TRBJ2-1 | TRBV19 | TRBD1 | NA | TGTGCCAGTAGTATGACAGGGGGCGGGAGTGAGCAGTTCTTC | CASSMTGGGSEQFF
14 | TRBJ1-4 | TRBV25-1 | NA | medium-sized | TGTGCCAGCAGTGACCCTACTATGAATGAAAAACTGTTTTTT | CASSDPTMNEKLFF
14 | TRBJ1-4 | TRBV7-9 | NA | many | TGTGCCAGCAGCCTCAGGGGAATGGGTGAAAAACTGTTTTTT | CASSLRGMGEKLFF
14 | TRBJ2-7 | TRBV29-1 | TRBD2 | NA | TGCAGCGTAGACTCTAGCGGGAGCGGGTACGAGCAGTACTTC | CSVDSSGSGYEQYF
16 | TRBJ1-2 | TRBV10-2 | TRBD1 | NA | TGCGCCAGCAGGGTTGCTAGTAGGGGGCCTAACTATGGCTACACCTTC | CASRVASRGPNYGYTF
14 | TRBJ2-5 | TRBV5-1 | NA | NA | TGCGTCAGCAGCCTTAGGGGGGGCCAAGAGATCCAGTACTTC | CVSSLRGGQEIQYF
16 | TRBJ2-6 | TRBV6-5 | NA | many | TGTGCCAGCAGAAAACAGCCTACCTCTGGGGCCAACGTCCTGACTTTC | CASRKQPTSGANVLTF
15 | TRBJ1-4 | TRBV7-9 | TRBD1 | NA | TGTGCTAGCCGCTCAAAGGACAGGGGGAGTGAAAAACTGTTTTTT | CASRSKDRGSEKLFF
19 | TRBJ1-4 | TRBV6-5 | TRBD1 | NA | TGTGCCAGCAGTTACGGACAGGGGAAGCACGAGCAGCTAAATGAAAAACTGTTTTTT | CASSYGQGKHEQLNEKLFF
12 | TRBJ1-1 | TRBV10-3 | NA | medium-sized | TGTGCCATCAGTGAAAGCGGCACTGAAGCTTTCTTT | CAISESGTEAFF
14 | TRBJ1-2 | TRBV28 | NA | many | TGTGCCAGCAGTTTGAGGGGTGGGGTATATGGCTACACCTTC | CASSLRGGVYGYTF
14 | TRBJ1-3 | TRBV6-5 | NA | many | TGTGCCAGCAGATCGGGCCGCTCTGGAAACACCATATATTTT | CASRSGRSGNTIYF
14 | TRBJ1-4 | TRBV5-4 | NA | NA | TGTGCCAGCAGCTTCAAGGAGGGAGGGGAAAAACTGTTTTTT | CASSFKEGGEKLFF
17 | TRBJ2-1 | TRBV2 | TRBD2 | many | TGTGCCAGCAGTGGACCTAGCGGGAGCTCTTCCTACAATGAGCAGTTCTTC | CASSGPSGSSSYNEQFF
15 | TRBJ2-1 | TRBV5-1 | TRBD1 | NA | TGCGCCAGCAGTCCAGGGGGCTCGTCCTACAATGAGCAGTTCTTC | CASSPGGSSYNEQFF
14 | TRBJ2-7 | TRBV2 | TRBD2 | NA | TGTGCCAGCAGTGAAACTAGCGGGAGTCACGAGCAGTACTTC | CASSETSGSHEQYF
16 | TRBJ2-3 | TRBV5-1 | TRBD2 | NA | TGCGCCAGCAGCCCCCTCCCGGGGGAGGGCCACGATGGGCAGTATTTT | CASSPLPGEGHDGQYF
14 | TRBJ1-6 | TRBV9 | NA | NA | TGTGCCAGCAGCTCCCGGACAGACAGTTACCCCCTCCACTTT | CASSSRTDSYPLHF